Sequencing of this TCR beta chain was carried out in a study of blood T cells in healthy people across ages. Together with a sample-barcoded 5' primer, a J-beta primer mix was included in a second PCR lasting about 7 to 11 cycles. Samples each returned at least 3 million CDR3-containing paired-end reads. Via MiXCR, TCRdb re-called the 5' RACE reads, giving one row per CDR3 protein. The sample records some 1 million distinct CDR3 sequences, under 45% being singletons. The germline V and J ends were trimmed by 3 bases and 12 bases, with 12 bases remaining between them. Per germline, CDR1 DFQATT and CDR2 SNEGSKA (reference sequence). This CDR3 comprises 11 residues. This clonotype was detected a few times.

This TCR was recovered from a woman aged 60-75 years in good health. This rearrangement joins TRBV20-1 to TRBJ2-1; no definite D call. Input material: blood. This CDR3 is CSASEAMRQFF. The DNA of the CDR3 is TGCAGTGCTAGTGAGGCTATGAGGCAGTTCTTC.